This entry is about one T cell receptor beta chain. These data belong to a study of blood T cell repertoires in COVID-19. Background on the study: Italy, Spain and the United States were the sources of the convalescent and acute COVID-19 samples. PBMCs, B-cell-depleted T cells, or T cells provided the cDNA or gDNA that made up the material.

As handled by the study authors: Nucleated cell counts were estimated from reference gene primer amplification. Profiling relied on immunoSEQ multiplex PCR, and the TCRdb table lists in-frame clones only, not all of them. V, J and clone size are taken as reported in that table, and D and trimming were inferred from the DNA itself. The sample lists about 160,000 clones, around 87% occurring once. This sequence was found in a man aged 80 or over with acute or convalescent COVID-19. Sequenced material: peripheral blood.

CDR3 sequence: CASSQYGTKNTEAFF. The CDR3 DNA is TGTGCCAGCAGCCAGTACGGGACAAAGAACACTGAAGCTTTCTTT. The chain uses TRBV3-1 (or the pseudogene TRBV3-2) and TRBJ1-1; D is possibly TRBD1 (6 bases). The CDR3 contains 15 residues. Germline V gene sequence: CDR1 LGHDT, CDR2 YNNKEL (reference sequence). The V end lost 3 bases, the J end lost 1 base, and 12 bases lay between the germline ends.